Listed below are T cell receptor beta chains from one sample, sequenced in a study of molecular identifiers for immune sequencing clone quantification. From the PCR reads, TCRdb called clonotypes with MiXCR, one entry per CDR3 protein. The sample records 40,000 to 50,000 distinct CDR3 sequences, about a fifth being singletons. Material for sequencing was naive CD8+ T cells from blood, with Jurkat cell RNA spiked in. These TCRs come from a human donor in good health. Some libraries in this study had Jurkat cell RNA spiked in. CDR3s include the opening cysteine and the closing phenylalanine or tryptophan. The order of the fields is D gene, V gene, clone size, J gene, CDR3 protein, CDR3 DNA. The D gene is left open where the match is weak. Size tells how often a clone was seen (once, few, many) or the class of an expanded clone, and some rows leave it out.

NA	TRBV29-1	many	TRBJ2-2	CSVDPESTGELFF	TGCAGCGTTGATCCCGAGTCCACCGGGGAGCTGTTTTTT
TRBD1	TRBV19	NA	TRBJ1-2	CACRVTGGYGYTF	TGTGCCTGTAGAGTGACAGGGGGCTATGGCTACACCTTC
NA	TRBV11-2	few	TRBJ2-7	CASSLGDLEQYF	TGTGCCAGCAGCTTAGGGGACCTCGAGCAGTACTTC
TRBD1	TRBV7-9	many	TRBJ2-5	CASSLPYGTEEETQYF	TGTGCCAGCAGCTTACCGTATGGGACAGAAGAAGAGACCCAGTACTTC
TRBD2	TRBV20-1	many	TRBJ2-1	CSAREMGGGAIYNEQFF	TGCAGTGCTAGAGAGATGGGCGGGGGGGCTATATACAATGAGCAGTTCTTC
NA	TRBV27	many	TRBJ2-5	CASSSFGRVRETQYF	TGTGCCAGCAGTTCATTCGGTAGGGTTCGAGAGACCCAGTACTTC
TRBD1	TRBV4-3	many	TRBJ2-7	CASSQDRQGAREQYF	TGCGCCAGCAGCCAAGATAGGCAGGGGGCGCGGGAGCAGTACTTC
TRBD1	TRBV5-1	many	TRBJ2-7	CASSYLPGQGAHEQYF	TGCGCCAGCAGCTACCTACCGGGACAGGGTGCTCACGAGCAGTACTTC
NA	TRBV4-3	many	TRBJ1-1	CASSQDRQLFTEAFF	TGCGCCAGCAGCCAAGACCGCCAGCTTTTCACTGAAGCTTTCTTT
TRBD2	TRBV6-2/TRBV6-3	many	TRBJ2-3	CASSAGGRNTQYF	TGTGCCAGCAGCGCGGGGGGCAGGAATACGCAGTATTTT
NA	TRBV11-2	many	TRBJ2-3	CASSSGVLDTQYF	TGTGCCAGCAGCTCAGGGGTTTTAGATACGCAGTATTTT
TRBD1	TRBV30	many	TRBJ2-7	CAWSSGTGSETQYF	TGTGCCTGGAGTTCGGGGACAGGGTCAGAAACCCAGTACTTC
TRBD1	TRBV7-9	many	TRBJ2-7	CASSLVLTGANYEQYF	TGTGCCAGCAGCTTAGTCCTGACAGGGGCGAACTACGAGCAGTACTTC
NA	TRBV11-2	many	TRBJ2-7	CASSPPGGTPYEQYF	TGTGCCAGCAGCCCCCCCGGGGGTACTCCCTACGAGCAGTACTTC
NA	TRBV11-2	NA	TRBJ2-1	CASNLDPGLEQFF	TGTGCCAGCAACTTAGATCCCGGACTAGAGCAGTTCTTC
NA	TRBV10-3	many	TRBJ2-7	CAIGTLYEQYF	TGTGCCATCGGGACTCTCTACGAGCAGTACTTC
NA	TRBV28	many	TRBJ2-5	CAHAEAGTQETQYF	TGTGCCCACGCTGAGGCAGGGACACAAGAGACCCAGTACTTC
NA	TRBV19	many	TRBJ1-5	CASTWGPNQPQHF	TGTGCCAGTACTTGGGGCCCGAATCAGCCCCAGCATTTT
NA	TRBV15	many	TRBJ1-1	CATSSQGSEAFF	TGTGCCACCAGCTCCCAAGGGTCTGAAGCTTTCTTT
NA	TRBV28	many	TRBJ2-7	CASSELGGNEQYF	TGTGCCAGCAGTGAGCTTGGGGGGAACGAGCAGTACTTC
TRBD1	TRBV2	many	TRBJ2-3	CASSAPGQSTDTQYF	TGTGCCAGCAGTGCTCCGGGACAGAGCACAGATACGCAGTATTTT
NA	TRBV2	NA	TRBJ1-4	CASNTGREKLFF	TGTGCCAGCAACACGGGGAGGGAAAAACTGTTTTTT
TRBD1	TRBV6-2/TRBV6-3	many	TRBJ2-6	CASSYVTGGDISPGANVLTF	TGTGCCAGCAGTTACGTGACAGGGGGCGATATTTCGCCTGGGGCCAACGTCCTGACTTTC
TRBD2	TRBV7-9	many	TRBJ2-3	CASSSELAGFTDTQYF	TGTGCCAGCAGCTCCGAACTAGCGGGCTTCACAGATACGCAGTATTTT
NA	TRBV7-9	many	TRBJ1-2	CASSLWSEKYYGYTF	TGTGCCAGCAGCTTATGGTCAGAAAAATACTATGGCTACACCTTC
NA	TRBV20-1	NA	TRBJ2-7	CSARDTSSEQYF	TGCAGTGCTAGAGATACCAGCTCCGAGCAGTACTTC
TRBD1	TRBV7-2	many	TRBJ2-5	CASSLYPGQGETQYF	TGTGCCAGCAGTTTGTATCCGGGACAGGGGGAGACCCAGTACTTC
NA	TRBV19	many	TRBJ2-7	CASSISRDAFYEQYF	TGTGCCAGTAGTATATCCAGGGACGCATTCTACGAGCAGTACTTC
TRBD1	TRBV6-2/TRBV6-3	many	TRBJ1-5	CASSPREGAVFGNQPQHF	TGTGCCAGCAGCCCTAGAGAGGGGGCGGTTTTTGGGAATCAGCCCCAGCATTTT
TRBD2	TRBV28	many	TRBJ2-7	CASTLGLAGTWYEQYF	TGTGCCAGCACCCTTGGACTAGCGGGAACCTGGTACGAGCAGTACTTC
NA	TRBV6-1	many	TRBJ1-5	CASSEAGVVQPQHF	TGTGCCAGCAGTGAAGCGGGAGTGGTTCAGCCCCAGCATTTT
NA	TRBV14	many	TRBJ2-7	CASSQDGAKGEQYF	TGTGCCAGCAGCCAAGATGGGGCCAAGGGGGAGCAGTACTTC
TRBD1	TRBV27	many	TRBJ1-5	CASRPGGGQPQHF	TGTGCCAGCAGACCAGGGGGCGGTCAGCCCCAGCATTTT
NA	TRBV7-6	many	TRBJ2-7	CASSPYPHDGIGYEQYF	TGTGCCAGCAGCCCATATCCGCACGACGGAATCGGATACGAGCAGTACTTC
NA	TRBV6-5	many	TRBJ2-5	CASSYWGKKETQYF	TGTGCCAGCAGTTACTGGGGAAAGAAAGAGACCCAGTACTTC
NA	TRBV27	many	TRBJ2-1	CASYSGSYNEQFF	TGTGCCAGCTACAGCGGCTCCTACAATGAGCAGTTCTTC
NA	TRBV7-8	many	TRBJ2-4	CASSLALGDIQYF	TGTGCCAGCAGCTTAGCCCTAGGCGACATTCAGTACTTC
NA	TRBV7-2	NA	TRBJ2-4	CASSLTRAFPENIQYF	TGTGCCAGCAGCCTAACACGGGCGTTTCCGGAAAACATTCAGTACTTC
NA	TRBV29-1	many	TRBJ1-3	CSVTRGSKGGNTIYF	TGCAGCGTGACTAGAGGGTCCAAAGGTGGAAACACCATATATTTT
TRBD1	TRBV28	NA	TRBJ2-1	CASRAGTGALNEQFF	TGTGCCAGCAGAGCCGGGACAGGGGCCCTCAATGAGCAGTTCTTC
NA	TRBV28	NA	TRBJ2-7	CASSLTGSGYEQYF	TGTGCCAGCAGTTTAACAGGTTCGGGGTACGAGCAGTACTTC
TRBD1	TRBV28	medium-sized	TRBJ2-3	CASSRDRLTDTQYF	TGTGCCAGCAGTCGGGACAGGCTGACGGATACGCAGTATTTT
NA	TRBV12-3/TRBV12-4	many	TRBJ2-3	CASSPGVGTDTQYF	TGTGCCAGCAGTCCGGGGGTGGGCACAGATACGCAGTATTTT